This TCR beta chain was captured by sequencing in a study of blood T cell repertoires in COVID-19. Study summary: Nucleic acid was either cDNA or gDNA, and it came from T cells, B-cell-depleted T cells, or PBMCs.

Trimming cost V 5 bases and J 7 bases, with 11 bases left between them. CDR3 size: 11 residues. Germline V CDR1 and CDR2: DFQATT, SNEGSKA (reference sequence). The protocol was immunoSEQ multiplex PCR, while the TCRdb copy is restricted to in-frame clones and leaves out a portion. The sample has roughly 200,000 clones; 85% are singletons. Cohort 3 recovered donors had two negative PCRs, clearance, or symptom resolution. The chain has TRBV20-1 and TRBJ1-1; maybe TRBD1 (6 bases). The clonotype originates from a middle-aged man who had recovered from COVID-19. Sequenced material: PBMCs or T cells enriched from blood (not recorded which). CDR3 DNA: TGCAGTGCTCACAGGGCGGGTGAAGCTTTCTTT. Protein product: CSAHRAGEAFF.